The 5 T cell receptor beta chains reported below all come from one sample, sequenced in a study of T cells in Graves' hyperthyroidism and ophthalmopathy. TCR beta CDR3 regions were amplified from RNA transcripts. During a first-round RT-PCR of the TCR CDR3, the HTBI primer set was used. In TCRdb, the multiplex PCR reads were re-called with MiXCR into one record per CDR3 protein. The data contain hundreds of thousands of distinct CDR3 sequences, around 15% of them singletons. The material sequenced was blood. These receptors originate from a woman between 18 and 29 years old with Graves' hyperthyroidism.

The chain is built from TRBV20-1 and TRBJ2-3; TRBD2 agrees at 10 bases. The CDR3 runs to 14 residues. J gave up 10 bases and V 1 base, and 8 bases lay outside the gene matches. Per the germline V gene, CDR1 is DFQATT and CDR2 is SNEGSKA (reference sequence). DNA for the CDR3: TGCAGTGCTAGAGTTGGAGCGGGAGGGCCGGCGCAGTATTTT. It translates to CSARVGAGGPAQYF.

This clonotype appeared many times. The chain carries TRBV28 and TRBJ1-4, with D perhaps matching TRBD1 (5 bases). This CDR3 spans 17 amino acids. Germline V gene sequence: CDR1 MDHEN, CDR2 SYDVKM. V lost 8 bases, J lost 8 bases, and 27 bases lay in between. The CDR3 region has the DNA TGTGCCAGCCACGCCGGGACTGGAGCCATGCGAATGGAAAAACTGTTTTTT. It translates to CASHAGTGAMRMEKLFF.

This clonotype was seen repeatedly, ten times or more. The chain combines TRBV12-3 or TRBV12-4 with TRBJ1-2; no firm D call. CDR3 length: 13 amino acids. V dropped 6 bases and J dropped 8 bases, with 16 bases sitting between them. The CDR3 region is CASSDDGVGGYTF. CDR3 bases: TGTGCCAGCAGCGACGACGGAGTTGGGGGCTACACCTTC.

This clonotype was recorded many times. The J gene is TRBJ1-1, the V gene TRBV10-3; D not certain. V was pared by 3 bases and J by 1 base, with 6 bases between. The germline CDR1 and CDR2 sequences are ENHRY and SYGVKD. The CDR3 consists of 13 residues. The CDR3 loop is CAISDRGNTEAFF. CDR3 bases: TGTGCCATCAGTGATCGTGGGAACACTGAAGCTTTCTTT.

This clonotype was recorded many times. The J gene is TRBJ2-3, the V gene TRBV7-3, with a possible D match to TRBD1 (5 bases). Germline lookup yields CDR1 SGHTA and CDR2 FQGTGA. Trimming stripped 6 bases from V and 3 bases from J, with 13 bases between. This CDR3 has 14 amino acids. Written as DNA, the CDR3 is TGTGCCAGCAGTCATATGGGGCGGACAGATACGCAGTATTTT. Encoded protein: CASSHMGRTDTQYF.